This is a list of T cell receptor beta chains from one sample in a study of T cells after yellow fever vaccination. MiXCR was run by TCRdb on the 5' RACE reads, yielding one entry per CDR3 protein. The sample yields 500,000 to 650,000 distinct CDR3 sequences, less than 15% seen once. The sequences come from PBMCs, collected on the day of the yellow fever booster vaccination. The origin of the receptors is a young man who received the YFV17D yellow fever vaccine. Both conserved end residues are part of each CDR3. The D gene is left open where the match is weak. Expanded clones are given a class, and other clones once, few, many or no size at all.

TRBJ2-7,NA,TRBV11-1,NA,CASTPLRAGATSSYEQYF,TGTGCCAGCACCCCTCTCCGAGCAGGGGCGACCTCCTCCTACGAGCAGTACTTC
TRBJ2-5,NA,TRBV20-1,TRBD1,CSARGNRGETQYF,TGCAGTGCTAGAGGGAACAGGGGAGAGACCCAGTACTTC
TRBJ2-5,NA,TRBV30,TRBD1,CAWSVYTDRGQETQYF,TGTGCCTGGAGTGTGTACACGGACAGGGGTCAAGAGACCCAGTACTTC
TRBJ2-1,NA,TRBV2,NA,CASSRGGPMDEQFF,TGTGCCAGCAGCCGAGGGGGGCCCATGGATGAGCAGTTCTTC
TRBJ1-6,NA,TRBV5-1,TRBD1,CASSGGQANNSPLHF,TGCGCCAGCAGCGGGGGACAGGCTAATAATTCACCCCTCCACTTT
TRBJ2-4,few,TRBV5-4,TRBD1,CASSLDGTGGPNIQYF,TGTGCCAGCAGCTTGGATGGGACAGGGGGCCCAAACATTCAGTACTTC
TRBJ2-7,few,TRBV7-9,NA,CASSLDGVREQYF,TGTGCCAGCAGCCTAGATGGGGTTCGCGAGCAGTACTTC
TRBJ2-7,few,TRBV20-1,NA,CSASRTTYEQYF,TGCAGTGCTAGTCGGACAACCTACGAGCAGTACTTC
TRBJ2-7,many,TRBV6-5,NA,CASSYSARGTGEQYF,TGTGCCAGCAGTTACTCCGCGAGGGGCACGGGCGAGCAGTACTTC
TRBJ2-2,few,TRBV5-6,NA,CASSLGLGAISAGELFF,TGTGCCAGCAGCTTGGGCCTCGGGGCGATTAGTGCCGGGGAGCTGTTTTTT
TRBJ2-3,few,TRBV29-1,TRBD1,CSVDGTGGFSTDTQYF,TGCAGCGTTGACGGGACAGGGGGCTTCAGCACAGATACGCAGTATTTT
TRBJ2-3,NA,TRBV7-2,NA,CASSFRGPGDTQYF,TGTGCCAGCAGCTTTAGAGGGCCCGGAGATACGCAGTATTTT
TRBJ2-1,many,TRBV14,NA,CASSLLYEQFF,TGTGCCAGCAGCCTTCTGTATGAGCAGTTCTTC
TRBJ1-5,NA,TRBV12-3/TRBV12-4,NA,CASRETNNQPQHF,TGTGCCAGTCGTGAGACAAACAATCAGCCCCAGCATTTT
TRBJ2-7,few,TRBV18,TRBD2,CASSPPVLAGGYNPYEQYF,TGTGCCAGCTCACCACCGGTCCTAGCGGGAGGCTACAATCCTTACGAGCAGTACTTC
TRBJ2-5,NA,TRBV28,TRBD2,CASSFGLAEQETQYF,TGTGCCAGCAGTTTCGGACTAGCGGAGCAAGAGACCCAGTACTTC
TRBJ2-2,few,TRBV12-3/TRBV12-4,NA,CASRSMGPGELFF,TGTGCCAGCAGGTCAATGGGCCCCGGGGAGCTGTTTTTT
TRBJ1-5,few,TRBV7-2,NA,CASSSDPAQPQHF,TGTGCCAGCAGCTCTGACCCCGCTCAGCCCCAGCATTTT
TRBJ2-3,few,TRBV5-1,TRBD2,CASSNQREVDTQYF,TGCGCCAGCAGCAACCAGCGGGAGGTAGATACGCAGTATTTT
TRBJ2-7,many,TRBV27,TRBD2,CASSFGRGWAYEQYF,TGTGCCAGCAGTTTTGGGCGGGGGTGGGCCTACGAGCAGTACTTC
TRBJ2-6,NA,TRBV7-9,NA,CASSLGEGSGANVLTF,TGTGCCAGCAGCTTAGGGGAAGGTTCTGGGGCCAACGTCCTGACTTTC
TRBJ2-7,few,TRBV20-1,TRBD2,CSASRAGGSYEQYF,TGCAGTGCTAGTCGGGCGGGAGGTTCCTACGAGCAGTACTTC
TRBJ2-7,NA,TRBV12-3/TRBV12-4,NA,CASSPTSPLPDEQYF,TGTGCCAGCAGCCCCACAAGCCCTCTTCCCGACGAGCAGTACTTC
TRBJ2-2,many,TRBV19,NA,CASSGSAGTGELFF,TGTGCCAGTAGTGGTAGCGCTGGCACCGGGGAGCTGTTTTTT
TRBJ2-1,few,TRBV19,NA,CASYTYNEQFF,TGTGCCAGTTACACTTACAATGAGCAGTTCTTC
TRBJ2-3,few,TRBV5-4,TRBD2,CASTLAGGPNTQYF,TGTGCCAGCACCCTAGCGGGGGGTCCCAATACGCAGTATTTT
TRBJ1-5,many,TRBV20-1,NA,CSASPGAVSNQPQHF,TGCAGTGCTAGCCCAGGGGCAGTTAGCAATCAGCCCCAGCATTTT
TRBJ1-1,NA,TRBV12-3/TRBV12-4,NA,CASSLPPGTEAFF,TGTGCCAGCAGTTTGCCGCCAGGAACTGAAGCTTTCTTT
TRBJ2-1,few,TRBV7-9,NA,CASSLMGVYNEQFF,TGTGCCAGCAGCTTAATGGGGGTCTACAATGAGCAGTTCTTC
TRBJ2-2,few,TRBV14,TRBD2,CASSPRHGTSGRSGGELFF,TGTGCCAGCAGCCCACGACACGGGACTAGCGGAAGGAGTGGCGGGGAGCTGTTTTTT
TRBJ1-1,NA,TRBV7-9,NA,CASSLDSRTAFF,TGTGCCAGCAGCTTAGACAGTCGCACAGCTTTCTTT
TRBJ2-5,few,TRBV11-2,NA,CASRDLSGWGETQYF,TGTGCCAGCAGGGACTTGTCAGGATGGGGGGAGACCCAGTACTTC
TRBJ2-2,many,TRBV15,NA,CATRARTENTGELFF,TGTGCCACCCGAGCCAGGACAGAGAACACCGGGGAGCTGTTTTTT
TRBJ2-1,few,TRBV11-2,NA,CASSSHRTREELSYNEQFF,TGTGCCAGCAGCTCCCACCGGACGCGGGAAGAGCTTTCCTACAATGAGCAGTTCTTC
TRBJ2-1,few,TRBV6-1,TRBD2,CASSPRLAGVNEQFF,TGTGCCAGCAGCCCACGACTAGCGGGAGTAAATGAGCAGTTCTTC
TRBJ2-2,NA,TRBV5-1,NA,CASSPDRLENTGELFF,TGCGCCAGCAGCCCGGACCGACTAGAGAACACCGGGGAGCTGTTTTTT
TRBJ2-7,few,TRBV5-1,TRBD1,CASSLGGQGAYEQYF,TGCGCCAGCAGCTTGGGCGGACAGGGGGCCTACGAGCAGTACTTC
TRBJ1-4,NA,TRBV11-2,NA,CASRGRAATNEKLFF,TGTGCCAGCAGAGGCCGAGCCGCAACTAATGAAAAACTGTTTTTT
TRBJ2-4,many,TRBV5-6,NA,CASSFQTGLGIQYF,TGTGCCAGCAGCTTCCAGACAGGTTTAGGCATTCAGTACTTC
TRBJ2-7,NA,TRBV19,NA,CASSIVFGLAKDF,TGTGCCAGTAGTATAGTGTTTGGACTCGCTAAGGACTTC
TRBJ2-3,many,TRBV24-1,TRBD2,CATSDPGLAEINTQYF,TGTGCCACCAGTGATCCGGGACTAGCGGAGATTAATACGCAGTATTTT
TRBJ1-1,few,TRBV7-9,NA,CASSAQGTDTEAFF,TGTGCCAGCAGCGCGCAGGGGACGGACACTGAAGCTTTCTTT